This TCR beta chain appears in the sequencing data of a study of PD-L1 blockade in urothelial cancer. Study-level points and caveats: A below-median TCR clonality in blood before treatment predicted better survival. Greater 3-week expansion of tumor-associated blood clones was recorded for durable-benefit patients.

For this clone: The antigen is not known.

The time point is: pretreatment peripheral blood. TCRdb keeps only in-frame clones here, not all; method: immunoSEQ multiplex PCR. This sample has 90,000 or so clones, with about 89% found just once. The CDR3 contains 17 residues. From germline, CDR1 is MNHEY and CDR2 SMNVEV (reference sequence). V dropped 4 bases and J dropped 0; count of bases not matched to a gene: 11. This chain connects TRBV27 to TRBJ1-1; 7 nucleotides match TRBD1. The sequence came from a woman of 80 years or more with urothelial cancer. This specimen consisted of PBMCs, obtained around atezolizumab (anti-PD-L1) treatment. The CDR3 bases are TGTGCCAGCAGTTCCGCGATCTTGGGACAGATGAACACTGAAGCTTTCTTT. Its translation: CASSSAILGQMNTEAFF.